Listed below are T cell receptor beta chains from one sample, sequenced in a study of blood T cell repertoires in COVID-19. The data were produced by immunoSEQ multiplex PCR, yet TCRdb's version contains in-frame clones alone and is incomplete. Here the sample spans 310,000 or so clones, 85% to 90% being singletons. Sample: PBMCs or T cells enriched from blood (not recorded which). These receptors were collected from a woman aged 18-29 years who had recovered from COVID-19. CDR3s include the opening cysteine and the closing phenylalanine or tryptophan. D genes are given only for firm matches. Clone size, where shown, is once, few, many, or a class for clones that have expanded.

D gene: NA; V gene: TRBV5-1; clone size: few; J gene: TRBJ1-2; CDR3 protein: CASSSSGSSYGYTF; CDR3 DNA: TGCGCCAGCAGCTCCTCAGGGTCGAGCTATGGCTACACCTTC
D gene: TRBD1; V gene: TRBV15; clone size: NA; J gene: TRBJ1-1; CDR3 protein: CATSRPGQGAPNTEAFF; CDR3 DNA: TGTGCCACCAGCAGACCCGGACAGGGGGCACCGAACACTGAAGCTTTCTTT
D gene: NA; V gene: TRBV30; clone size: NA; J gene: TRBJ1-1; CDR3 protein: CAWSVAREAFF; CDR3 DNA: TGTGCCTGGAGTGTTGCCAGGGAAGCTTTCTTT
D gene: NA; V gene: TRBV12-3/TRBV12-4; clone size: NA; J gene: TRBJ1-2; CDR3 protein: CASSLAEAYGYTF; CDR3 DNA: TGTGCCAGCAGTTTAGCGGAGGCCTATGGCTACACCTTC
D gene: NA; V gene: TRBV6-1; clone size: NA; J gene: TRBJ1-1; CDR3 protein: CASSELEGSTEAFF; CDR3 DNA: TGTGCCAGCAGTGAATTGGAGGGCTCCACTGAAGCTTTCTTT
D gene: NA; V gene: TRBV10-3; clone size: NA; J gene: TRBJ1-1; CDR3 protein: CAISGPGYQGVTEAFF; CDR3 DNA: TGTGCCATCTCCGGCCCTGGTTATCAGGGTGTCACTGAAGCTTTCTTT
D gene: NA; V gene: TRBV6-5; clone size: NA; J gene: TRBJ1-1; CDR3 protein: CASSYSAVMSTEAFF; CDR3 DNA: TGTGCCAGCAGTTACTCAGCCGTGATGAGCACTGAAGCTTTCTTT
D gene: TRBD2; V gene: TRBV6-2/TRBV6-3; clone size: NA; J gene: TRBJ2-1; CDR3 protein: CASSGGGLAGVFEQFF; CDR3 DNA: TGTGCCAGCAGTGGGGGGGGACTAGCGGGAGTCTTCGAGCAGTTCTTC
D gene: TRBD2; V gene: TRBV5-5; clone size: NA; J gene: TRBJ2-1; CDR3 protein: CASSLPGTSGLNEQFF; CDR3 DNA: TGTGCCAGCAGCTTGCCGGGGACTAGCGGCCTCAATGAGCAGTTCTTC
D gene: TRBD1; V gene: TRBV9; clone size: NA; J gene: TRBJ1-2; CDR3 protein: CASSAYPQGDYGYTF; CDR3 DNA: TGTGCCAGCAGCGCCTATCCACAGGGGGACTATGGCTACACCTTC
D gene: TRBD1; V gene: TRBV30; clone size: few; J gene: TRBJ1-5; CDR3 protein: CAWRGQGNQPQHF; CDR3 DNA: TGTGCCTGGAGGGGACAGGGCAATCAGCCCCAGCATTTT
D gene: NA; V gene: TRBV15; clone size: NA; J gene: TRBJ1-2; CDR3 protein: CATSRREAYGYTF; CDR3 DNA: TGTGCCACCTCCCGACGGGAGGCGTATGGCTACACCTTC
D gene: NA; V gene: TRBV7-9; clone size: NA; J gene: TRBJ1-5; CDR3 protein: CASSSGHDYSNQPQHF; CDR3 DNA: TGTGCCAGCAGCTCCGGACACGATTATAGCAATCAGCCCCAGCATTTT
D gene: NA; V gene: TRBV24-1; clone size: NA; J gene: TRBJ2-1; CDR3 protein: CATSDLGGAYNEQFF; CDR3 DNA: TGTGCCACCAGTGATTTGGGCGGGGCCTACAATGAGCAGTTCTTC
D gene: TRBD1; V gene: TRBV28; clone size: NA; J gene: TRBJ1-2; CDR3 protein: CASRSTGLNYGYTF; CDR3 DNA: TGTGCCAGCAGATCGACAGGGCTAAACTATGGCTACACCTTC
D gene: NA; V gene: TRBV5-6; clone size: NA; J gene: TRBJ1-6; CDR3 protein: CASSLGGALHF; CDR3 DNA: TGTGCCAGCAGCTTGGGGGGGGCCCTCCACTTT
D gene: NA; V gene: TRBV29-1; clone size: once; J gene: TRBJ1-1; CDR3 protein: CSVGQVGGRTEAFF; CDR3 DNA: TGCAGCGTTGGCCAGGTGGGGGGAAGAACTGAAGCTTTCTTT
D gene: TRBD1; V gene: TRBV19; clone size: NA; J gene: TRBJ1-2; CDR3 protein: CASSIGNRGNYGYTF; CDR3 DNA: TGTGCCAGTAGTATAGGTAACAGGGGAAACTATGGCTACACCTTC
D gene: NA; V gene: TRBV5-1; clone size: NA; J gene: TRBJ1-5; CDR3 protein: CASSPGGSSNQPQHF; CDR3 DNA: TGCGCCAGCAGCCCGGGTGGGTCGAGCAATCAGCCCCAGCATTTT
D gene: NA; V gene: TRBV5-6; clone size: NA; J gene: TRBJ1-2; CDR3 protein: CASSPREDYGYTF; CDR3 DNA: TGTGCCAGCAGCCCGCGTGAGGACTATGGCTACACCTTC
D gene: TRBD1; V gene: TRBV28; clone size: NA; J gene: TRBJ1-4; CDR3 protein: CASSPFPGTGEYNEKLFF; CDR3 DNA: TGTGCCAGCAGTCCCTTTCCCGGGACAGGGGAATATAATGAAAAACTGTTTTTT
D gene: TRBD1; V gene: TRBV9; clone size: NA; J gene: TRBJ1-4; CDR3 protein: CASSGARTGEGEKLFF; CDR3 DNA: TGTGCCAGCAGCGGAGCACGGACAGGGGAGGGTGAAAAACTGTTTTTT
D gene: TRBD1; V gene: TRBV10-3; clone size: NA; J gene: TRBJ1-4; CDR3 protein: CAIRGQNNEKLFF; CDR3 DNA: TGTGCCATCAGGGGACAGAACAATGAAAAACTGTTTTTT
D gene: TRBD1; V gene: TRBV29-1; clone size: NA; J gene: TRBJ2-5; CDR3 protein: CSADLRGLRGETQYF; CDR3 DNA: TGCAGCGCCGACCTGAGGGGGCTACGGGGAGAGACCCAGTACTTC
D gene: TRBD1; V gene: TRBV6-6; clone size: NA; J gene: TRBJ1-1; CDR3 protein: CASNRGPDTNTEAFF; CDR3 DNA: TGTGCCAGCAACAGGGGGCCAGACACGAACACTGAAGCTTTCTTT
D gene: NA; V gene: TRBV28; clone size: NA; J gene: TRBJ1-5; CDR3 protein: CASSLSGQPQHF; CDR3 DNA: TGTGCCAGCAGTTTATCCGGTCAGCCCCAGCATTTT
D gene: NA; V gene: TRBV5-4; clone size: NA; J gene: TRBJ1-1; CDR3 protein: CASSLRGEIEAFF; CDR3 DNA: TGTGCCAGCAGCTTGAGAGGAGAGATTGAAGCTTTCTTT
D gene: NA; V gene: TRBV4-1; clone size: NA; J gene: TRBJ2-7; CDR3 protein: CASSQTLSSYEQYF; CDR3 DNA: TGCGCCAGCAGCCAGACTTTAAGCTCCTACGAGCAGTACTTC
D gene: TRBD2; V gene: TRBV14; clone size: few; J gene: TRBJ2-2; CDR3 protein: CASSQKGLLAENTGELFF; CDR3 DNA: TGTGCCAGCAGCCAGAAGGGCTTACTAGCGGAGAACACCGGGGAGCTGTTTTTT
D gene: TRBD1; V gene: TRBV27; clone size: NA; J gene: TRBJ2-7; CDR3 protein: CASATGTGGHEQYF; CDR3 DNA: TGTGCCAGCGCCACAGGGACAGGGGGCCACGAGCAGTACTTC
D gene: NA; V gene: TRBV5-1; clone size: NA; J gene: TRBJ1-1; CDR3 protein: CASSFAGLGTEAFF; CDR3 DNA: TGCGCCAGCAGTTTTGCAGGGTTGGGCACTGAAGCTTTCTTT
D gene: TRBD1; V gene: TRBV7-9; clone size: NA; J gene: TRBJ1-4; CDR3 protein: CASSPGTGHEKLFF; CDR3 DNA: TGTGCCAGCAGCCCCGGGACAGGGCATGAAAAACTGTTTTTT
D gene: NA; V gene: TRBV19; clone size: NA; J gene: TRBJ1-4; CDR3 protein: CASSPRGEKLFF; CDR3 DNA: TGTGCCAGTAGTCCGCGGGGTGAAAAACTGTTTTTT
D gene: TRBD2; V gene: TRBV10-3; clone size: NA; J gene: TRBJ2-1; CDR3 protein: CAISEYSGRTPYNEQFF; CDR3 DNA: TGTGCCATCAGTGAATATAGCGGGAGAACCCCCTACAATGAGCAGTTCTTC
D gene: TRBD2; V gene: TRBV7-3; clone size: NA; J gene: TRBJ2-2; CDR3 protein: CASGTSGSGTGELFF; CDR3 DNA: TGTGCCAGCGGAACCAGCGGGAGCGGTACCGGGGAGCTGTTTTTT
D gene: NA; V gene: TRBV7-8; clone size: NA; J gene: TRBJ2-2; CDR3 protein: CASSSFRSVQGNTGELFF; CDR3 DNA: TGTGCCAGCAGCTCGTTCCGGAGCGTACAGGGAAACACCGGGGAGCTGTTTTTT
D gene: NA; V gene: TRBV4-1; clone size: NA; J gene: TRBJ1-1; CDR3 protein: CASSQDKRGKGTEAFF; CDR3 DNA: TGCGCCAGCAGCCAAGATAAGCGAGGGAAAGGCACTGAAGCTTTCTTT
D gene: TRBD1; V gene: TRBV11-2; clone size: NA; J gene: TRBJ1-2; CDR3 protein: CASSLSKGPGGNYGYTF; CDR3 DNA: TGTGCCAGCAGCTTAAGTAAGGGACCAGGGGGCAACTATGGCTACACCTTC
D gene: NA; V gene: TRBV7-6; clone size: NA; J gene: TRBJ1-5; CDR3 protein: CASSLRAGDSNQPQHF; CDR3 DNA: TGTGCCAGCAGCTTAAGGGCAGGGGACAGCAATCAGCCCCAGCATTTT
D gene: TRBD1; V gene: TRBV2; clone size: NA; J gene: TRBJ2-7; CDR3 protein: CASTSGPGQDHEQYF; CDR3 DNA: TGTGCCAGCACCTCAGGCCCGGGACAGGATCACGAGCAGTACTTC
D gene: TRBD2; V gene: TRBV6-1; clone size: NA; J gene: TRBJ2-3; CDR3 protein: CASSEVLVAGTDTQYF; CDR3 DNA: TGTGCCAGCAGTGAAGTTTTGGTAGCGGGAACTGATACGCAGTATTTT
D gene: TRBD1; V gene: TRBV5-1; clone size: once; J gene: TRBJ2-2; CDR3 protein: CASSEDRVRTGELFF; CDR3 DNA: TGCGCCAGCAGCGAGGACAGGGTCAGGACCGGGGAGCTGTTTTTT
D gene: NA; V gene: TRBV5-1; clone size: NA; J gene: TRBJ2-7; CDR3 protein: CASSLFPLDIRAYEQYF; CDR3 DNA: TGCGCCAGCAGCTTGTTCCCTTTGGACATTCGGGCCTACGAGCAGTACTTC
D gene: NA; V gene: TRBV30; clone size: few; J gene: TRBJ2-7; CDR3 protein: CAWSVSSYEQYF; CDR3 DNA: TGTGCCTGGAGTGTGAGCTCCTACGAGCAGTACTTC